Detailed here is one T cell receptor beta chain. Libraries were UMI-labeled 5' RACE TRB cDNA. Each CDR3 protein gets one entry in TCRdb, which reprocessed the 5' RACE reads and gives no DNA. This table holds about 40,000 distinct CDR3 sequences. The CDR3 loop spans 12 amino acids. Per the germline V gene, CDR1 is MGHDK and CDR2 is SYGVNS. These data originate in a study of CXCR3-negative and CXCR3-positive naive CD8 T cells. The chain has TRBV25-1 and TRBJ2-1; TCRdb indicates TRBD2, and absent DNA this call remains unverified. Material for sequencing was memory CD8+ T cells from blood. This sequence originates from a human donor in good health. Some clones in this sample may be carry-over from other donors' samples. CDR3 loop: CASTASVHEQFF.